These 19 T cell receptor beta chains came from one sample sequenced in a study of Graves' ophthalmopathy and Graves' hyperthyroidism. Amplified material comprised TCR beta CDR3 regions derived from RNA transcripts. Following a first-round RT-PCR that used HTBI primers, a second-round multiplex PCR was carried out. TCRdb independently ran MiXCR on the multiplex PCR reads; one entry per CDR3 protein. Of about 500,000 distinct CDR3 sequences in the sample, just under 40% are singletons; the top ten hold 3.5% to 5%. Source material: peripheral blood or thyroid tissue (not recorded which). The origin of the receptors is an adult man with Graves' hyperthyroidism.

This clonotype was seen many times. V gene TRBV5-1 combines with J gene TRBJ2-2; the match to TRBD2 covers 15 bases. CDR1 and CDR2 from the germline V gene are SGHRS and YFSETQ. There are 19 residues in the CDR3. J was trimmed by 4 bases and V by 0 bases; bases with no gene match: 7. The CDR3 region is CASSLDGLAGGPGTGELFF. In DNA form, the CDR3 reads TGCGCCAGCAGCTTGGATGGACTAGCGGGAGGGCCGGGCACCGGGGAGCTGTTTTTT.

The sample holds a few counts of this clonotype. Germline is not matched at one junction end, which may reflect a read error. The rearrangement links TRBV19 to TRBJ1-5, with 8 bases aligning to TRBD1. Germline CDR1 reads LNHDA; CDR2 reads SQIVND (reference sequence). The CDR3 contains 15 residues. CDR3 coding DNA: TGTGCCAGCAGTATAGGGACAGGTTCTGGTCAGCCCCAGCATTTT. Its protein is CASSIGTGSGQPQHF. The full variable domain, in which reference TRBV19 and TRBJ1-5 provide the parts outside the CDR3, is DGGITQSPKYLFRKEGQNVTLSCEQNLNHDAMYWYRQDPGQGLRLIYYSQIVNDFQKGDIAEGYSVSREKKESFPLTVTSAQKNPTAFYLCASSIGTGSGQPQHFGDGTRLSIL.

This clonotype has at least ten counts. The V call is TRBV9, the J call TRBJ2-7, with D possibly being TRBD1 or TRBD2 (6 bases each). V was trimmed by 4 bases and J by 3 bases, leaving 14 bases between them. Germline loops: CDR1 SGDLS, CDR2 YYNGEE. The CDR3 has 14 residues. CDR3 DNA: TGTGCCAGCAGCAACGAGGAGGGGGGCTACGAGCAGTACTTC. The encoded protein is CASSNEEGGYEQYF.

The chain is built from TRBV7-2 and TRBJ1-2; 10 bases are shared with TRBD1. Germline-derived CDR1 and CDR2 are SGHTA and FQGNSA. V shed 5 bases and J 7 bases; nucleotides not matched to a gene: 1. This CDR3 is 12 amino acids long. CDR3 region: CASSRQGAGYTF. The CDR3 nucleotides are TGTGCCAGCAGCCGACAGGGGGCTGGCTACACCTTC.

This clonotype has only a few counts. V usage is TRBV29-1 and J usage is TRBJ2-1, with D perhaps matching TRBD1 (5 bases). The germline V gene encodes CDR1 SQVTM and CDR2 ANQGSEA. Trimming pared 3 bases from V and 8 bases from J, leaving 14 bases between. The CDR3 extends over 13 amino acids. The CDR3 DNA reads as TGCAGCGTTGACCAGGGCCCGTTCCATGAGCAGTTCTTC. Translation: CSVDQGPFHEQFF.

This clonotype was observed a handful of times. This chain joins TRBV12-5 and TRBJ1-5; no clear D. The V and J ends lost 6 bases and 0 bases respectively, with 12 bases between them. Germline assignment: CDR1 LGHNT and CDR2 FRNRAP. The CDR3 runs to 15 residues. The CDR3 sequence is CASGIDGYSNQPQHF. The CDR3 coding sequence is TGTGCTAGTGGCATAGACGGATATAGCAATCAGCCCCAGCATTTT.

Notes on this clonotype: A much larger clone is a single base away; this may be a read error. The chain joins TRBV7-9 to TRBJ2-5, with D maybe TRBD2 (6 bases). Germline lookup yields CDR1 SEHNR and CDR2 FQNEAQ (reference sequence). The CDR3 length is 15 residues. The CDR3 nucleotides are TGTGCCGGCAGCTTAGCCCTAGGGGAGGAAGAGACCCAGTACTTC. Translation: CAGSLALGEEETQYF.

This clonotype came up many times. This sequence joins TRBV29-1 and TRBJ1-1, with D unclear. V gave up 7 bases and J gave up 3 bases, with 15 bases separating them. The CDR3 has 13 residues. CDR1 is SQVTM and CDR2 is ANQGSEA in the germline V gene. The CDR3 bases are TGCAGCGGCTGCACGCCATGGGACACTGAAGCTTTCTTT. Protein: CSGCTPWDTEAFF.

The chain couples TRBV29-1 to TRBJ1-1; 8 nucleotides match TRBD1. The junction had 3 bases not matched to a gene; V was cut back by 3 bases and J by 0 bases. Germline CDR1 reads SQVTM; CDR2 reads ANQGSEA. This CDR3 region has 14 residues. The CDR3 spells CSVEWDRMNTEAFF. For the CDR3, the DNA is TGCAGCGTTGAGTGGGACAGGATGAACACTGAAGCTTTCTTT. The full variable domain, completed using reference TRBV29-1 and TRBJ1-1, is SAVISQKPSRDICQRGTSLTIQCQVDSQVTMMFWYRQQPGQSLTLIATANQGSEATYESGFVIDKFPISRPNLTFSTLTVSNMSPEDSSIYLCSVEWDRMNTEAFFGQGTRLTVV.

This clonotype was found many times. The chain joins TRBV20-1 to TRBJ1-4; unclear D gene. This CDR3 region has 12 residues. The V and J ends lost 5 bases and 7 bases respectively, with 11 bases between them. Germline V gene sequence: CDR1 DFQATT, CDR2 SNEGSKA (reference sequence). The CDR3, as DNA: TGCAGTGCTCCATACATGGTTGAAAAACTGTTTTTT. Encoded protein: CSAPYMVEKLFF.

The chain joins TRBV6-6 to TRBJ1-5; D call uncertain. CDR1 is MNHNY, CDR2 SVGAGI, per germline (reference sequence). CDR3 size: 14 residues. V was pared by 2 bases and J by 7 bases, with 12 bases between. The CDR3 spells CASSYLSGEQPQHF. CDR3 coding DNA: TGTGCCAGCAGTTACCTCTCCGGGGAACAGCCCCAGCATTTT.

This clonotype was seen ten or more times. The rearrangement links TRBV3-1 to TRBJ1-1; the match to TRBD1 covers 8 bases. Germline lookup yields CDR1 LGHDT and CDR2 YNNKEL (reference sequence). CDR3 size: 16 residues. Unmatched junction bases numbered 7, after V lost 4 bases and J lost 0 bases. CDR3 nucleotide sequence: TGTGCCAGCAGCCCCACAGGACAGGGAATGAACACTGAAGCTTTCTTT. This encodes CASSPTGQGMNTEAFF. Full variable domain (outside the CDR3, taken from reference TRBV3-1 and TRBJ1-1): DTAVSQTPKYLVTQMGNDKSIKCEQNLGHDTMYWYKQDSKKFLKIMFSYNNKELIINETVPNRFSPKSPDKAHLNLHINSLELGDSAVYFCASSPTGQGMNTEAFFGQGTRLTVV.

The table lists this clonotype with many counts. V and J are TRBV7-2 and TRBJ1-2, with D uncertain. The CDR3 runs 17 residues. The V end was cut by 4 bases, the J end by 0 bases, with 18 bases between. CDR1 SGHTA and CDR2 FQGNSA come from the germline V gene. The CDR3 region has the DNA TGTGCCAGCAGCTCGATAAAGGGAACCCGATCTAACTATGGCTACACCTTC. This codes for CASSSIKGTRSNYGYTF.

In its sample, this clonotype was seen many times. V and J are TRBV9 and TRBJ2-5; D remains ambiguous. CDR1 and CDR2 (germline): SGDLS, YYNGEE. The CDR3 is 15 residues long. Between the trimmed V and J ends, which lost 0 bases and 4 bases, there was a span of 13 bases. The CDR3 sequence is CASSVGVGLGETQYF. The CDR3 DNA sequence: TGTGCCAGCAGCGTAGGGGTCGGGTTGGGAGAGACCCAGTACTTC.

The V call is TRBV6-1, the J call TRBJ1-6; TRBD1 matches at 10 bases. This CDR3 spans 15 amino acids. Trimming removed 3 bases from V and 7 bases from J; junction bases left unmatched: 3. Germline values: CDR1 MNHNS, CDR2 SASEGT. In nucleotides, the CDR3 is TGTGCCAGCAGTGAGCGGACAGGGGGGAATTCACCCCTCCACTTT. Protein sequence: CASSERTGGNSPLHF.

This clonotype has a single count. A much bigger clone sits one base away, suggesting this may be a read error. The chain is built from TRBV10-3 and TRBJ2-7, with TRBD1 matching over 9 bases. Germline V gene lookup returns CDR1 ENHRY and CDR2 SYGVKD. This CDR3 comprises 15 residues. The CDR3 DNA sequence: TGTGCCAGCAGTTGCGGCGGGACAGGGTCGGGCGAGCAGTACTTC. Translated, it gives CASSCGGTGSGEQYF.

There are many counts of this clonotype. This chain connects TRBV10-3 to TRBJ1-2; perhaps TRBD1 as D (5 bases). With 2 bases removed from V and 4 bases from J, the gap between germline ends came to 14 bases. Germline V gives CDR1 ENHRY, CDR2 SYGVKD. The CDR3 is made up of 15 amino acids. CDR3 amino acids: CAISEDRQMSYGYTF. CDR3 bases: TGTGCCATCAGTGAGGACCGACAGATGAGCTATGGCTACACCTTC.

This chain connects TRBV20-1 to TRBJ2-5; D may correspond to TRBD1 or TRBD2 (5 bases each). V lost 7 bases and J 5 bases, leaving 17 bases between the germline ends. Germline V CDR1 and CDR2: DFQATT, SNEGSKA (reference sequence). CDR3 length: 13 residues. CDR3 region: CSDSAGSMETQYF. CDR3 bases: TGCAGTGATAGCGCAGGGAGTATGGAGACCCAGTACTTC.

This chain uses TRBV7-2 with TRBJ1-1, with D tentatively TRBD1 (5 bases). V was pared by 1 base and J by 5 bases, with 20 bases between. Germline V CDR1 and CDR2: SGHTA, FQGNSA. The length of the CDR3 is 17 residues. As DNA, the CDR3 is TGTGCCAGCAGCTTAGTCCAGGGCGAACGCGAGGATACTGAAGCTTTCTTT. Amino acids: CASSLVQGEREDTEAFF.